This T cell receptor beta chain was captured by sequencing in a study of T cells in Graves' hyperthyroidism and ophthalmopathy. In the study overall: Before treatment of any kind, peripheral blood was taken at initial diagnosis. General study findings and limits: The model foresaw ophthalmopathy a median around 6.4 months prior to onset.

This CDR3 has 16 amino acids. The J segment lost 4 bases and the V segment lost 4 bases, leaving 8 bases of the junction unmatched. CDR1 is SGDLS and CDR2 is YYNGEE in the germline V gene. Amplified TCR beta CDR3 regions came from RNA transcripts. First-round RT-PCR with HTBI primers amplified the TCR CDR3 region. TCRdb used MiXCR to reprocess the multiplex PCR reads, holding one entry per CDR3 protein. The table records a few hundred thousand distinct CDR3 sequences, about 13% of them present only once. Uncontrolled infection, other autoimmune disease, pregnancy or lactation disqualified patients from enrolment. This clonotype was seen a few times. Antigen: not known.

Input material: blood. V and J are TRBV9 and TRBJ2-2; 9 nucleotides match TRBD1. The receptor's source is a man in his thirties or forties with Graves' hyperthyroidism that later progressed to Graves' ophthalmopathy. The CDR3 sequence: CASSLQGAEGTGELFF. The CDR3 region has the DNA TGTGCCAGCAGCCTACAGGGGGCCGAGGGCACCGGGGAGCTGTTTTTT.